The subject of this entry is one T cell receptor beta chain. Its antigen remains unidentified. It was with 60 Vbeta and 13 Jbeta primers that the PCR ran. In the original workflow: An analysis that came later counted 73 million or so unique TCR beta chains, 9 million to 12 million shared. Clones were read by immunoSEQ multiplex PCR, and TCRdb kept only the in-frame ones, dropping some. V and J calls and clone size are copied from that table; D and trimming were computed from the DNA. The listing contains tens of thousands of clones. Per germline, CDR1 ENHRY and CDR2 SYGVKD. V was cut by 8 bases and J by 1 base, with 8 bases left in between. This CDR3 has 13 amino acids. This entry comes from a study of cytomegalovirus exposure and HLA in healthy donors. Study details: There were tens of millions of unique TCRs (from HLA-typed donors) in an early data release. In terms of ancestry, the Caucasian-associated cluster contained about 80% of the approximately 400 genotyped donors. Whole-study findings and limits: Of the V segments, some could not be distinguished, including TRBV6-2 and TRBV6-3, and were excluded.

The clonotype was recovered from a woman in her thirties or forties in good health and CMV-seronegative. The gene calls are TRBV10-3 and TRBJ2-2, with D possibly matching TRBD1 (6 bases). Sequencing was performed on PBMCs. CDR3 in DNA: TGTGCCATCGGACAGAAGAACACCGGGGAGCTGTTTTTT. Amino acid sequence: CAIGQKNTGELFF.